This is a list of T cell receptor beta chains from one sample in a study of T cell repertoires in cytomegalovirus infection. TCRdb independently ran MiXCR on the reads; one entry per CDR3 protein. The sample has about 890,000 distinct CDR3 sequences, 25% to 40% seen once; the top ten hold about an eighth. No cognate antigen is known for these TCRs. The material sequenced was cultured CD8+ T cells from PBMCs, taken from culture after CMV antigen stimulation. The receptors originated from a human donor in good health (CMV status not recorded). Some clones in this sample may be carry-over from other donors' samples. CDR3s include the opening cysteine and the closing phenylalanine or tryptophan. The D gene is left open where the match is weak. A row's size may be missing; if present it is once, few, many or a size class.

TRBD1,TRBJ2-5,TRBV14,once,TGTGCCAGCAGATCAGGCCGGGACAGTGAATCCCTGGGTTACGGGACCCAGTACTTC,CASRSGRDSESLGYGTQYF
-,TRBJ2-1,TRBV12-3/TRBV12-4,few,TGTGCCAGCGCCCTGGCGGGTCCCAATGAGCAGTTCTTC,CASALAGPNEQFF
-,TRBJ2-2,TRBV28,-,TGTGCCAGCAGTTCCGACGGGTTAGACAATTTGAACACCGGGGAGCTGTTTTTT,CASSSDGLDNLNTGELFF
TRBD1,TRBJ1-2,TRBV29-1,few,TGCAGCGTTGAAATCGGGGCTGATGAACAGGGGATCGTTAACTATGGCTACACCTTC,CSVEIGADEQGIVNYGYTF
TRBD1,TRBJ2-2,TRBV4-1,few,TGCGCCAGCAGCCAAGATTGGGCAGGGGGAGTCACCGGGGAGCTGTTTTTT,CASSQDWAGGVTGELFF
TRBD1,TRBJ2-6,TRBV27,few,TGTGCCAGCAAGTGGACAGGGGACTCTGGGGCCAACGTCCTGACTTTC,CASKWTGDSGANVLTF
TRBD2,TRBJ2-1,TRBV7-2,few,TGTGCCAGCAGCCCCCTAGCGGCCTTAGAGCAGTTCTTC,CASSPLAALEQFF
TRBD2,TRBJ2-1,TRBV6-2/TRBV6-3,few,TGTGCCAGCAGTAATAGCGGGAACTACAATGAGCAGTTCTTC,CASSNSGNYNEQFF
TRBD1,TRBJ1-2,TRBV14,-,TGTGCCAGCAGCCCAGGACAGGGGATATTCGGCTACACCTTC,CASSPGQGIFGYTF
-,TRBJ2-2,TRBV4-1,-,TGCGCCAGCAGCCAACACCCCGGGGAGCTGTTTTTT,CASSQHPGELFF
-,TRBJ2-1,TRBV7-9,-,TGTGCCAGCAGCTTAGCTCCGGGAAGGCGTGGGAATGAGCAGTTCTTC,CASSLAPGRRGNEQFF
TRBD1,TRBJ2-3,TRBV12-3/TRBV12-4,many,TGTGCCAGCAGGGGGACAGCTAGCACAGATACGCAGTATTTT,CASRGTASTDTQYF
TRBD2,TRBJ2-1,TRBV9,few,TGTGCCAGCAGCGTAGGTCCTGGGTTAACTAGCGGGGGGTTCTACAATGAGCAGTTCTTC,CASSVGPGLTSGGFYNEQFF
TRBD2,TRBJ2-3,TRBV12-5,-,TGTGCTAGTGAGCTGGCGGGGGGACCTAGCACAGATACGCAGTATTTT,CASELAGGPSTDTQYF
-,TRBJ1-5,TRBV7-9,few,TGTGCCAGCAGCTCGGACTGGGACAGCAATCAGCCCCAGCATTTT,CASSSDWDSNQPQHF
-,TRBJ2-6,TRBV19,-,TGTGCCACCAGAGGCCTCTCTGGGGCCAACGTCCTGACTTTC,CATRGLSGANVLTF
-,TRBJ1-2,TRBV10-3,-,TGTGCCATCAGTGAGTACAGGCAGCCGACTAACTATGGCTACACCTTC,CAISEYRQPTNYGYTF
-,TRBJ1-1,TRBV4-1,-,TGCGCCAGCAGCCAAGAGCTGAATTCTGAAGCTTTCTTT,CASSQELNSEAFF
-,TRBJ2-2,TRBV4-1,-,TGCGCCAGCAGCTCTCCCCTTAGGGGGGCGAACACCGGGGAGCTGTTTTTT,CASSSPLRGANTGELFF
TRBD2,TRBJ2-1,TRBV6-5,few,TGTGCCAGCAGGTCAGCGGGGGTAATTAATGAGCAGTTCTTC,CASRSAGVINEQFF
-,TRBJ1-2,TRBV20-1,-,TGCAGTGCTAGAGCCACGGGGGGCTGGGGCTACACCTTC,CSARATGGWGYTF
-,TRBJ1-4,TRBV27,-,TGTGCCAGCAGCCGGAGGGACCGAGGGGAAAAACTGTTTTTT,CASSRRDRGEKLFF
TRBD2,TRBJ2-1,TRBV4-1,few,TGCGCCAGCAGCCAAGAAAAGAGGACTAGGGATGAGCAGTTCTTC,CASSQEKRTRDEQFF
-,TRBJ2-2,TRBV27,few,TGTGCCAGCAGTTGGCTCAGAAACACCGGGGAGCTGTTTTTT,CASSWLRNTGELFF
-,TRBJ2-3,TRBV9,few,TGTGCCAGCAGCTCCCAGGGGAGGTGGACAGATACGCAGTATTTT,CASSSQGRWTDTQYF
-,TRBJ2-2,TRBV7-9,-,TGTGCCAGCACCTCCTCATCGGGGGCGAACACCGGGGAGCTGTTTTTT,CASTSSSGANTGELFF
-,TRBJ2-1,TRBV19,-,TGTGCCAGTAGTATTGATTTGGTGAATGAGCAGTTCTTC,CASSIDLVNEQFF
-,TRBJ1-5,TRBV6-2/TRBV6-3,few,TGTGCCAGCAGAGCCGAGGGATATAGCAATCAGCCCCAGCATTTT,CASRAEGYSNQPQHF
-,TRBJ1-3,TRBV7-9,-,TGTGCCAGCAGCTTAGAAACGGCGATTACTGGAAACACCATATATTTT,CASSLETAITGNTIYF
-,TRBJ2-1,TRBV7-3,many,TGTGCCAGCAGTCCGGAGGGCTACAATGAGCAGTTCTTC,CASSPEGYNEQFF
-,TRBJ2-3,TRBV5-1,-,TGCGCCAGCAGCGACACACCCTCACATACGCAGTATTTT,CASSDTPSHTQYF
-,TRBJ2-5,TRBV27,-,TGTGCCAGTGGACGGCTACAAGAGACCCAGTACTTC,CASGRLQETQYF
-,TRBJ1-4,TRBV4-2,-,TGTGCCAGCAGCCACCCCGAGGCCCTAACGGGAGGTGAAAAACTGTTTTTT,CASSHPEALTGGEKLFF
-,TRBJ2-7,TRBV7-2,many,TGTGCCAGCAGCTTAGGGGGACACCCCCTAGACGAGCAGTACTTC,CASSLGGHPLDEQYF
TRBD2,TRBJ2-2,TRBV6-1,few,TGTGCCAGCAGTTATTTACCGACTAGCAGCTACACCGGGGAGCTGTTTTTT,CASSYLPTSSYTGELFF
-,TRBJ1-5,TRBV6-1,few,TGTGCCAGCAGTCCATGGGGAAGCAATCAGCCCCAGCATTTT,CASSPWGSNQPQHF
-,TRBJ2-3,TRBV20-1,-,TGCAGTGCTGAGCCATACAGGGTTGAAAGGGACACAGATACGCAGTATTTT,CSAEPYRVERDTDTQYF
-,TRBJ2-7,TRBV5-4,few,TGTGCCAGCAGCTTGGGCCTCGATGGAGTATACGAGCAGTACTTC,CASSLGLDGVYEQYF
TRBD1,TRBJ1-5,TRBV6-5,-,TGTGCCAGCAGTACGACAGGGTTCAGACAGCCCCAGCATTTT,CASSTTGFRQPQHF
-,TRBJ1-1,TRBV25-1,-,TGTGCCAGCAGTCCGGGACTGTCCAACACTGAAGCTTTCTTT,CASSPGLSNTEAFF
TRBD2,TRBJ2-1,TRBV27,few,TGTGCCAGCAGTCCAGGGACTAGCGGGGGGGCCGAGGAGCAGTTCTTC,CASSPGTSGGAEEQFF
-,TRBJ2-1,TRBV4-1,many,TGCGCCAGCAGCCAAGTCACGGTGCTCCTACCGAGATCTTACAATGAGCAGTTCTTC,CASSQVTVLLPRSYNEQFF
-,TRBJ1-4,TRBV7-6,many,TGTGCCAGCAGCTTAGGAGGGGGTGGTGAAAAACTGTTTTTT,CASSLGGGGEKLFF
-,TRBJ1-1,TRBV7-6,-,TGTGCCAGCAGGCCAACAGGGTTGGCTGAAGCTTTCTTT,CASRPTGLAEAFF
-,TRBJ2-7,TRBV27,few,TGTGCCAGCTCCACTGGGCAGTTAACCTACGAGCAGTACTTC,CASSTGQLTYEQYF
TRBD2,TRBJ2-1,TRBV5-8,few,TGTGCCAGCAGCTCCCCGGGACTAGCGGCCTTAGGGCAGTTCTTC,CASSSPGLAALGQFF
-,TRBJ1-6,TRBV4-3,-,TGCGCCAGCAGCCAATTAGATTCACCCCTCCACTTT,CASSQLDSPLHF
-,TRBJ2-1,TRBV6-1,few,-,CASSEHFGPGAGNEQFF
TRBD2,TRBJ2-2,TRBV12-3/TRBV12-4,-,TGTGCCAGCAGTCTGCAGGTCATGGGGCGGGGGGCCCTGAACACCGGGGAGCTGTTTTTT,CASSLQVMGRGALNTGELFF
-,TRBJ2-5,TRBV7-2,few,TGTGCCAGCAGCTTGTGGAAAGGCGGTAGGGAGACCCAGTACTTC,CASSLWKGGRETQYF
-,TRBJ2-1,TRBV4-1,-,TGCGCCAGCAGCCAAGTTGGGACCTACAATGAGCAGTTCTTC,CASSQVGTYNEQFF
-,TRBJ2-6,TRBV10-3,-,TGTGCCATCAGTGTCGCAGGGGGAGGTGGCGGGGCCAACGTCCTGACTTTC,CAISVAGGGGGANVLTF
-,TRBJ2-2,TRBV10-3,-,TGTGCCATCAGGGACGGTTCGGTCACCGGGGAGCTGTTTTTT,CAIRDGSVTGELFF
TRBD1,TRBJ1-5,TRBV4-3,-,TGCGCCAGCAGCCGGACACAGGGGGGCAATCAGCCCCAGCATTTT,CASSRTQGGNQPQHF
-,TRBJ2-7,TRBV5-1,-,TGCGCCAGCAGCTTGCGGCTGAATTACGAGCAGTACTTC,CASSLRLNYEQYF
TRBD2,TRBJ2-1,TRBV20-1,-,TGCAGTGCTAGGATTGGGGGGGGTAGCGGGGTTAACTACAATGAGCAGTTCTTC,CSARIGGGSGVNYNEQFF
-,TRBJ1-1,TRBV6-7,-,TGTGCCAGCAGCGGACAGAAGAACACTGAAGCTTTCTTT,CASSGQKNTEAFF